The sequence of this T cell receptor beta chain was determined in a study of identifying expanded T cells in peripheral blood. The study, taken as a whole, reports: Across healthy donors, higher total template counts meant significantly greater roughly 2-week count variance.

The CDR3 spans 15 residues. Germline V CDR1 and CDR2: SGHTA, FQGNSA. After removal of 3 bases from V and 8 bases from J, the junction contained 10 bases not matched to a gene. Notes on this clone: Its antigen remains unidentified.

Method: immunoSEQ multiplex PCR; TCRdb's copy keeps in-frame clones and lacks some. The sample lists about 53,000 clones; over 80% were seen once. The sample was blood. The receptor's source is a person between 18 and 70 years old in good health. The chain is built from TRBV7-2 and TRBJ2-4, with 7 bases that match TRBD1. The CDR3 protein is CASSFVQGERHIQYF. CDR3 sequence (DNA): TGTGCCAGCAGCTTCGTTCAGGGGGAGAGGCACATTCAGTACTTC.